The 20 T cell receptor beta chains below were found in one sample sequenced in a study of T cells in tuberculosis. The repertoire was sequenced with immunoSEQ multiplex PCR; TCRdb's copy has only in-frame clones and lacks some. The sample carries 20,000 to 25,000 clones, approximately 90% recorded once. Sequenced sample: PBMCs. The source is a donor aged 10-29 years with latent tuberculosis or without tuberculosis infection.

The chain is built from TRBV6-6 and TRBJ1-6; 7 positions match TRBD1. The CDR3 sequence is 16 residues long. Germline values: CDR1 MNHNY, CDR2 SVGAGI (reference sequence). After removal of 6 bases from V and 0 bases from J, the junction contained 5 bases not matched to a gene. CDR3: CASSNRGLSYNSPLHF. In nucleotides, the CDR3 is TGTGCCAGCAGCAACAGGGGTCTCTCCTATAATTCACCCCTCCACTTT.

A few counts support this clone. The chain joins TRBV6-4 to TRBJ2-3; D possibly corresponds to TRBD2 (6 bases). Per germline, CDR1 MRHNA and CDR2 SNTAGT. The CDR3 runs 14 residues. Trimming cost V 4 bases and J 2 bases, with 10 bases left between them. CDR3: CASSVAGNTDTQYF. The DNA of the CDR3 is TGTGCCAGCAGTGTCGCGGGGAACACAGATACGCAGTATTTT.

The rearrangement links TRBV19 to TRBJ1-1; D gene uncertain. Deletions cut 3 bases from V and 3 bases from J, with 8 bases between. The CDR3 runs to 13 residues. The germline gives CDR1 LNHDA, CDR2 SQIVND (reference sequence). The CDR3 DNA is TGTGCCAGTAGTATTACGAGGGACACTGAAGCTTTCTTT. It encodes CASSITRDTEAFF.

This clone was picked up a small number of times. The J gene is TRBJ1-6, the V gene TRBV27; 7 bases align to TRBD1. Germline CDR1 reads MNHEY; CDR2 reads SMNVEV (reference sequence). This CDR3 spans 16 amino acids. V dropped 0 bases and J dropped 7; count of bases not matched to a gene: 6. The CDR3 spells CASSLSEGALNSPLHF. DNA of the CDR3: TGTGCCAGCAGTTTATCAGAGGGGGCATTGAATTCACCCCTCCACTTT.

The CDR3, as DNA: TGCGCCAGCAGCCCGACTAGCGGAACTTCCTACGAGCAGTACTTC. Translation gives CASSPTSGTSYEQYF. This rearrangement joins TRBV5-1 to TRBJ2-7; TRBD2 matches at 9 bases. Trimming at V came to 4 bases and at J to 1 base, leaving 6 bases not matched to a gene. CDR1 SGHRS and CDR2 YFSETQ come from the germline V gene. The CDR3 loop spans 15 amino acids.

The rearrangement joins TRBV7-8 to TRBJ2-7; 8 bases map to TRBD1. Germline-derived CDR1 and CDR2 are SGHVS and FQNEAQ. J gave up 2 bases and V 2 bases, and 5 bases lay outside the gene matches. The CDR3 is made up of 15 amino acids. The CDR3 DNA sequence: TGTGCCAGCAGCTTATCGGCAGGGGGCCCCTACGAGCAGTACTTC. Translating gives CASSLSAGGPYEQYF.

This clone was counted a single time. CDR3 protein: CALSPRIGNTIYF. DNA of the CDR3: TGTGCCCTAAGCCCTAGGATTGGAAACACCATATATTTT. The V call is TRBV7-8, the J call TRBJ1-3, with D unclear. The CDR3 spans 13 residues. V was pared by 11 bases and J by 3 bases, with 14 bases between. Germline assignment: CDR1 SGHVS and CDR2 FQNEAQ.

The genes are TRBV28 and TRBJ1-1; no clear D. The V and J ends lost 6 bases and 1 base respectively, with 12 bases between them. Germline CDR1 and CDR2: MDHEN and SYDVKM. CDR3 length equals 14 residues. As DNA, the CDR3 is TGTGCCAGCAGGGGCCCTCTCTGGAACACTGAAGCTTTCTTT. It encodes CASRGPLWNTEAFF.

The chain carries TRBV12-5 and TRBJ2-7; 9 nucleotides align to TRBD1. J lost 4 bases, V lost 3 bases, and 7 bases had no gene match. Germline values: CDR1 LGHNT, CDR2 FRNRAP. This CDR3 contains 15 residues. CDR3 in DNA: TGTGCTAGTGGTTTCCGCACAGGGGGCTTTTACGAGCAGTACTTC. Amino acids: CASGFRTGGFYEQYF.

This clone was detected once. This chain joins TRBV4-2 and TRBJ2-7, with 7 bases aligning to TRBD1. This CDR3 region has 15 residues. The J segment lost 1 base and the V segment lost 4 bases, leaving 7 bases of the junction unmatched. Germline-derived CDR1 and CDR2 are LGHNA and YNFKEQ. The CDR3 bases are TGTGCCAGCAGCCTGGATTCAGGGGGTTCCTACGAGCAGTACTTC. Translating gives CASSLDSGGSYEQYF.

This sequence joins TRBV6-6 and TRBJ2-7, with D possibly matching TRBD2 (6 bases). This CDR3 contains 14 residues. Trimming pared 6 bases from V and 0 bases from J, leaving 12 bases between. The germline CDR1 and CDR2 sequences are MNHNY and SVGAGI (reference sequence). CDR3 sequence: CASSRPGDSYEQYF. DNA for the CDR3: TGTGCCAGCAGCAGACCGGGAGACTCCTACGAGCAGTACTTC.

The rearrangement links TRBV2 to TRBJ1-2; D might be TRBD1 (5 bases). Germline CDR1 reads SNHLY; CDR2 reads FYNNEI. V dropped 5 bases and J dropped 2 bases, with 15 bases sitting between them. The CDR3 sequence is 15 residues long. CDR3 in DNA: TGTGCCAGCAGTCTGGTGGGGGGGACCAACTATGGCTACACCTTC. Translated: CASSLVGGTNYGYTF.

In its sample, this clone is hyperexpanded (1% or more). The DNA of the CDR3 is TGTGCCAGCAGTTACTCTGGGACTAGCGGAGGAGAGACCCAGTACTTC. It codes for CASSYSGTSGGETQYF. The chain combines TRBV6-6 with TRBJ2-5; 11 nucleotides line up with TRBD2. V lost 0 bases and J lost 4; bases outside the gene matches: 4. The CDR3 is 16 amino acids. CDR1 MNHNY and CDR2 SVGAGI come from the germline V gene (reference sequence).

The chain carries TRBV7-2 and TRBJ2-2; TRBD2 might be the D (5 bases). The germline V gene has CDR1 SGHTA and CDR2 FQGNSA. CDR3 length: 15 amino acids. V was cut by 8 bases and J by 1 base, with 14 bases left in between. CDR3 sequence: CASALIRGNTGELFF. The CDR3 DNA reads TGTGCCAGCGCACTAATCCGGGGGAACACCGGGGAGCTGTTTTTT.

The chain employs TRBV28 and TRBJ1-4; D gene ambiguous. The ends were cut back, 5 bases at V and 10 bases at J, with 11 bases in the middle. Germline-derived CDR1 and CDR2 are MDHEN and SYDVKM. The CDR3 loop spans 12 amino acids. CDR3 in DNA: TGTGCCAGCAGTCCTGCGGTGGGAAAACTGTTTTTT. Protein sequence: CASSPAVGKLFF.

V usage is TRBV5-8 and J usage is TRBJ1-4; no clear D gene. CDR1 SGHTS and CDR2 YDEGEE come from the germline V gene. V was clipped by 1 base and J by 8 bases, with 12 bases between them. The CDR3 loop spans 14 amino acids. The CDR3 region has the DNA TGTGCCAGCAGCTTGAGTCCGAAGCTAGAAAAACTGTTTTTT. Protein: CASSLSPKLEKLFF. Full variable domain (rest looked up from reference TRBV5-8 and TRBJ1-4): EAGVTQSPTHLIKTRGQQATLRCSPISGHTSVYWYQQALGLGLQFLLWYDEGEERNRGNFPPRFSGRQFPNYSSELNVNALELEDSALYLCASSLSPKLEKLFFGSGTQLSVL.

This chain uses TRBV5-1 with TRBJ2-3, with D uncertain. This CDR3 is 16 amino acids long. The V gene's germline CDR1 is SGHRS and CDR2 YFSETQ. Trimming left V 1 base short and J 0 bases short, with 12 bases between. The DNA of the CDR3 is TGCGCCAGCAGCTTGCTTCTCCGAACTAGCACAGATACGCAGTATTTT. As protein: CASSLLLRTSTDTQYF.

The chain couples TRBV7-2 to TRBJ1-2, with D maybe TRBD1 (6 bases). There are 16 residues in the CDR3. Trimming shortened V by 4 bases and J by 0 bases, and 15 bases separated the two germline ends. Per germline, CDR1 SGHTA and CDR2 FQGNSA. The CDR3 loop is CASSSGGADSNYGYTF. CDR3 sequence (DNA): TGTGCCAGCAGCTCGGGGGGCGCGGACTCTAACTATGGCTACACCTTC. Filled out from reference TRBV7-2 and TRBJ1-2, the complete variable domain reads GAGVSQSPSNKVTEKGKDVELRCDPISGHTALYWYRQSLGQGLEFLIYFQGNSAPDKSGLPSDRFSAERTGGSVSTLTIQRTQQEDSAVYLCASSSGGADSNYGYTFGSGTRLTVV.

The chain couples TRBV11-1 to TRBJ2-5; TRBD1 aligns across 11 bases. The CDR3 covers 15 residues. CDR1 and CDR2 from the germline V gene are SGHAT and FQDESV (reference sequence). Trimming removed 5 bases from V and 4 bases from J; junction bases left unmatched: 6. CDR3 protein: CASSRTGGRGETQYF. The DNA for the CDR3 is TGTGCCAGCAGCCGGACAGGGGGCCGTGGAGAGACCCAGTACTTC.

In DNA form, the CDR3 reads TGCGCCAGCAGCCCGGGGAGGGGACAGGGCTATGGCTACACCTTC. This encodes CASSPGRGQGYGYTF. The J gene is TRBJ1-2, the V gene TRBV4-3; 9 nucleotides align to TRBD1. The CDR3 is 15 residues long. Germline V gene data show CDR1 as LGHNA and CDR2 as YSLEER. J gave up 4 bases and V 4 bases, and 7 bases lay outside the gene matches.